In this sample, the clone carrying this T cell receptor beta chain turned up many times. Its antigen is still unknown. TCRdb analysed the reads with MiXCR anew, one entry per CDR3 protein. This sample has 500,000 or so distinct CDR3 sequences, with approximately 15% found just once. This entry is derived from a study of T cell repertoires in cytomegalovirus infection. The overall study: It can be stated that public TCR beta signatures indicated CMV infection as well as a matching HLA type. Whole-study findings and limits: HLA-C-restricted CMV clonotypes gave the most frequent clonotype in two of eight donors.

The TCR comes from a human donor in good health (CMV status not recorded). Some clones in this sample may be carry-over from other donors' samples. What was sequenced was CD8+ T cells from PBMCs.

This CDR3 is CASSTGLRDAFF. CDR3 nucleotide sequence: TGTGCCAGCAGCACCGGACTAAGGGACGCTTTCTTT. This chain joins TRBV7-2 and TRBJ1-1; D is perhaps TRBD1 (5 bases). CDR1 and CDR2 from the germline V gene are SGHTA and FQGNSA. This CDR3 region has 12 residues. V was trimmed by 5 bases and J by 11 bases, leaving 15 bases between them.